This T cell receptor (beta chain) is from a study of cytomegalovirus exposure and HLA in healthy donors. Study as a whole: The 95 to 150 validation repertoires used the same platform as the approximately 670 first-cohort repertoires, a later analysis reported. Overall study findings and caveats: Listed as cytomegalovirus-associated were more than 150 TCR beta chains. Subsequent analysis found a tendency for first-cohort TCR clusters to co-occur within the 90 to 150 validation repertoires.

Clones were read by immunoSEQ multiplex PCR, and TCRdb kept only the in-frame ones, dropping some. Of 250,000 or so clones in the sample, nearly 90% were seen once. The CDR3 covers 12 residues. The V end was cut by 4 bases, the J end by 6 bases, with 7 bases between. CDR1 and CDR2 from the germline V gene are MNHNY and SVGAGI (reference sequence). The donors were members of the validation cohort, which comprised 120 subjects and was separate from the first cohort of 670 or so subjects. This clone has just a few counts. The antigen remains undetermined. This clonotype was obtained from a woman aged 18 to 35 in good health and CMV-seronegative. The chain joins TRBV6-6 to TRBJ1-5; the D is unclear. The source material was PBMCs. The DNA of the CDR3 is TGTGCCAGCAGTTCCCGTCGTCAGCCCCAGCATTTT. Its translation: CASSSRRQPQHF.